This TCR beta chain was found in a study of CD8 T cells in ankylosing spondylitis. This clonotype was detected many times. Its antigen is still unknown. A quantitative 5'-RACE method, one with molecular barcodes, was used to make TCR beta libraries. MiXCR, applied by TCRdb to the 5' RACE reads, yields one record per CDR3 protein. The sample records approximately 100,000 distinct CDR3 sequences, 7.5% to 9% being singletons. The germline V gene encodes CDR1 MGHRA and CDR2 YSYEKL. This CDR3 has 14 amino acids. The V end was cut by 4 bases, the J end by 0 bases, with 10 bases between. Study-wide results and caveats: Clones linked to disease, bearing a CD8+ phenotype, were relatively rare in peripheral blood.

The origin of this receptor is a male donor with ankylosing spondylitis or in good health (not recorded which). Sequenced material: blood, either unsorted or a sorted T cell fraction (not recorded which). The chain is built from TRBV4-1 and TRBJ2-7; D gene ambiguous. Here the CDR3 reads CASSPPTDSYEQYF. CDR3 DNA sequence: TGCGCCAGCAGCCCACCCACGGACTCCTACGAGCAGTACTTC.